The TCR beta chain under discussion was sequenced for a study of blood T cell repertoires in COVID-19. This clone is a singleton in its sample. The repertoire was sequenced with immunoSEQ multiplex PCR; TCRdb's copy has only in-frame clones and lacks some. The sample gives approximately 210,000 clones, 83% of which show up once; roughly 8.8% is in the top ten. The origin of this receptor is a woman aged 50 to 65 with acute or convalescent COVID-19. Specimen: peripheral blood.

The CDR3 nucleotides read TGTGCCAGCAGGGCCGGGACAGGGTCTGGCTACACCTTC. Residues: CASRAGTGSGYTF. The chain joins TRBV21-1 to TRBJ1-2; TRBD1, the D gene given by the table, was not confirmed from the DNA. TRBV21-1 is listed as a pseudogene. The CDR3 spans 13 residues.